Described below is a single T cell receptor (beta chain) sequence and its context. Its antigen is undetermined. The sample belongs to a study of cytomegalovirus exposure and HLA in healthy donors. Notes on the study in general: The classifier, whose performance was assessed in both the original and validation cohorts, reportedly diagnosed cytomegalovirus status with high specificity and sensitivity.

Germline V gene lookup returns CDR1 SGHRS and CDR2 YFSETQ. Trimming stripped 0 bases from V and 4 bases from J, with 13 bases between. The CDR3 contains 15 residues. 13 Jbeta primers and 60 Vbeta primers were used for the PCR. The assay was immunoSEQ multiplex PCR, and TCRdb's table has in-frame clones only and misses some. The table includes some 160,000 clones, around 84% detected once. The clonotype was recovered from a man in his fifties or sixties in good health and CMV-seropositive. The sample comprised PBMCs. The chain uses TRBV5-1 and TRBJ1-1; D gene unclear. The CDR3 loop is CASSLAGSGGTEAFF. CDR3 coding DNA: TGCGCCAGCAGCTTGGCCGGGAGCGGCGGCACTGAAGCTTTCTTT.